Given below is one TCR beta chain in context. The record originates from a study of blood T cell repertoires in COVID-19. Using immunoSEQ multiplex PCR, the repertoire was profiled, and TCRdb retains in-frame clones only, with some absent. The sample has 81,000 or so clones; 89% are singletons. The ends lost 4 bases at V and 2 bases at J; junction bases unmatched: 2. Germline V lookup: CDR1 ENHRY, CDR2 SYGVKD. The CDR3 has 14 residues. The origin of this receptor is a man between 65 and 79 years old with active or convalescent COVID-19. What was sequenced was peripheral blood. The J gene is TRBJ1-3, the V gene TRBV10-3, with 7 bases fitting TRBD1. The CDR3 nucleotides read TGTGCCATCAGTGGGCAGGGGGCTGGAAACACCATATATTTT. Protein: CAISGQGAGNTIYF.